This T cell receptor (beta chain) came from a study of prognosis after radiotherapy for stage I lung cancer. Study in general: The patient group consisted of roughly 13 men and 5 to 7 women whose ages spanned roughly 50 to 90, median about 74 years.

About this clonotype: Its antigen is not known. It may be a read error: a sequence one base away is much more abundant.

Two sampling time points were used, and 6 to 6.5 milliliters of peripheral blood were drawn at each. In germline, CDR1 is MNHEY, CDR2 SVGEGT. This CDR3 region has 11 residues. From genomic DNA, TCR beta CDR3 was amplified by two-round multiplex PCR. Specific primers for each TRBV and TRBJ gene were what first-round PCR used. TCRdb ran MiXCR on the multiplex PCR reads and lists one entry per CDR3 protein. Of about 30,000 distinct CDR3 sequences listed, approximately 31% are singletons. Whole-study results and caveats: The study found lower Shannon entropy after stereotactic body radiation therapy in patients who developed distant metastases.

This TCR came from a donor older than 45 with non-small cell lung cancer. The sequencing here drew on PBMCs, taken before or after stereotactic body radiation therapy (not recorded which). The chain carries TRBV6-2 or TRBV6-3 and TRBJ1-1; D gene ambiguous. CDR3 coding DNA: TGTGCCTGCAGGCGTAACACTGAAGCTTTCTTT. Its protein product is CACRRNTEAFF.